What follows are 21 T cell receptor beta chains derived from one specimen sequenced in a study of shared clonotypes between healthy human individuals. Profiled with immunoSEQ multiplex PCR; TCRdb holds only in-frame clones, not every one. The profile covers about 2.3 million clones, with approximately 93% appearing a single time and 0.3% to 0.4% taken by the ten largest. Sequencing was performed on naive CD4+ T cells from PBMCs. Sample subset: CD45RA+ positively selected. The receptors were gathered from a man aged 18-30 years in good health. Some clones in this sample may be carry-over from other donors' samples.

The chain is built from TRBV6-5 and TRBJ2-7; possible D gene TRBD2, 6 bases. With 6 bases removed from V and 2 bases from J, the gap between germline ends came to 11 bases. Looked up from germline, CDR1 is MNHEY and CDR2 is SVGAGI. CDR3 size: 13 residues. CDR3 residues: CASSVAGPYEQYF. CDR3 bases: TGTGCCAGCAGCGTTGCGGGGCCCTACGAGCAGTACTTC.

The chain carries TRBV7-8 and TRBJ1-5; D is unclear. The CDR3 has 13 residues. Trimming removed 3 bases from V and 5 bases from J, with 8 bases in between. CDR1 SGHVS and CDR2 FQNEAQ come from the germline V gene. DNA for the CDR3: TGTGCCAGCAGCTTCGACCAGGATCAGCCCCAGCATTTT. Translation: CASSFDQDQPQHF. Combining the CDR3 with reference TRBV7-8 and TRBJ1-5 gives the whole variable domain GAGVSQSPRYKVAKRGQDVALRCDPISGHVSLFWYQQALGQGPEFLTYFQNEAQLDKSGLPSDRFFAERPEGSVSTLKIQRTQQEDSAVYLCASSFDQDQPQHFGDGTRLSIL.

The J gene is TRBJ1-1, the V gene TRBV27, with 11 bases that match TRBD1. This CDR3 region has 17 residues. Germline V gene lookup returns CDR1 MNHEY and CDR2 SMNVEV (reference sequence). After removal of 2 bases from V and 3 bases from J, the junction contained 8 bases not matched to a gene. The CDR3 is CASSLRGTGGYHTEAFF. The DNA of the CDR3 is TGTGCCAGCAGTTTAAGGGGGACAGGGGGTTATCACACTGAAGCTTTCTTT.

The genes are TRBV6-4 and TRBJ2-2; no reliable D call. V was trimmed by 6 bases and J by 0 bases, leaving 5 bases between them. The CDR3 is 13 residues long. CDR1 and CDR2 (germline): MRHNA, SNTAGT. The CDR3 is CASRSPNTGELFF. Here the CDR3 DNA reads TGTGCCAGCAGAAGCCCGAACACCGGGGAGCTGTTTTTT.

The chain links TRBV2 to TRBJ2-5; the match to TRBD1 covers 9 bases. The CDR3 runs to 15 residues. CDR1 SNHLY and CDR2 FYNNEI come from the germline V gene. The V gene end was trimmed by 6 bases and the J gene end by 5 bases; junction bases not matched to a gene: 10. This CDR3 reads CASRGQGAPKETQYF. As DNA, the CDR3 is TGTGCCAGCAGGGGACAGGGAGCCCCTAAGGAGACCCAGTACTTC.

J is TRBJ2-1 and V is TRBV28; TRBD1 agrees at 7 bases. Per germline, CDR1 MDHEN and CDR2 SYDVKM. This CDR3 has 16 residues. The J segment lost 4 bases and the V segment lost 6 bases, leaving 12 bases of the junction unmatched. The CDR3 protein is CASSPGEGGRYNEQFF. The CDR3 coding sequence is TGTGCCAGCAGCCCAGGGGAAGGGGGCAGGTACAATGAGCAGTTCTTC.

The CDR3 is CASSLGQGPPNYGYTF. Here the CDR3 DNA reads TGTGCCAGCAGCTTAGGCCAGGGGCCGCCGAACTATGGCTACACCTTC. This sequence joins TRBV7-2 and TRBJ1-2, with a possible D match to TRBD1 (6 bases). CDR1 SGHTA and CDR2 FQGNSA come from the germline V gene. Trimming stripped 1 base from V and 2 bases from J, with 14 bases between. CDR3 length equals 16 residues.

The CDR3 spells CASSSSFLSNQPQHF. CDR3 nucleotides: TGTGCCAGCAGTTCCTCGTTTCTGAGCAATCAGCCCCAGCATTTT. The chain recombines TRBV6-5 with TRBJ1-5, with D uncertain. The ends were cut back, 4 bases at V and 1 base at J, with 11 bases in the middle. The CDR3 is made up of 15 amino acids. CDR1 and CDR2 (germline): MNHEY, SVGAGI.

The rearrangement links TRBV11-2 to TRBJ2-1, with 9 bases matching TRBD2. Germline CDR1 SGHAT, CDR2 FQNNGV. The CDR3 length is 16 residues. V lost 2 bases, J lost 1 base, and 3 bases stayed unmatched. The DNA of the CDR3 is TGTGCCAGCAGCTTACTAGCGGGGCCTTCCTACAATGAGCAGTTCTTC. This codes for CASSLLAGPSYNEQFF. Variable domain in full (rest from reference TRBV11-2 and TRBJ2-1): EAGVAQSPRYKIIEKRQSVAFWCNPISGHATLYWYQQILGQGPKLLIQFQNNGVVDDSQLPKDRFSAERLKGVDSTLKIQPAKLEDSAVYLCASSLLAGPSYNEQFFGPGTRLTVL.

This sequence joins TRBV9 and TRBJ2-7, with TRBD2 identical over 9 bases. This CDR3 spans 13 amino acids. CDR1 is SGDLS and CDR2 is YYNGEE in the germline V gene. The junction had 1 base not matched to a gene; V was cut back by 0 bases and J by 6 bases. CDR3 protein: CASSVGLAVEQYF. The CDR3 DNA sequence: TGTGCCAGCAGCGTAGGACTAGCGGTCGAGCAGTACTTC.

This clone was seen a single time. This chain joins TRBV28 and TRBJ2-7, with TRBD2 matching over 8 bases. The CDR3 totals 15 residues. J was trimmed by 2 bases and V by 5 bases; bases with no gene match: 8. Per germline, CDR1 MDHEN and CDR2 SYDVKM. CDR3 in amino acids: CASSPTSVRTYEQYF. In DNA, the CDR3 is TGTGCCAGCAGTCCGACTAGCGTGAGGACCTACGAGCAGTACTTC.

The chain is built from TRBV28 and TRBJ2-5, with D tentatively TRBD1 (7 bases). Germline loops: CDR1 MDHEN, CDR2 SYDVKM. The CDR3 runs to 15 residues. Trimming removed 6 bases from V and 5 bases from J, with 19 bases in between. In DNA, the CDR3 is TGTGCCAGCAGCCCAGGGGGGCCAGGAGGGGAGACCCAGTACTTC. Translating gives CASSPGGPGGETQYF.

This clone was observed a single time. Other nucleotide sequences from this sample produce the same CDR3. The chain is built from TRBV30 and TRBJ1-2; 8 positions match TRBD1. CDR3 length equals 13 residues. CDR1 GTSNPN and CDR2 SVGIG come from the germline V gene (reference sequence). Unmatched junction bases numbered 1, after V lost 0 bases and J lost 4 bases. CDR3 bases: TGTGCCTGGAGTGTGGGACAGGCCTATGGCTACACCTTC. This translates into CAWSVGQAYGYTF.

The rearrangement joins TRBV19 to TRBJ2-2; the D gene is possibly TRBD1 (6 bases). V lost 0 bases and J lost 6, with 14 bases in between. Germline CDR1 LNHDA, CDR2 SQIVND (reference sequence). The CDR3 consists of 16 residues. DNA for the CDR3: TGTGCCAGTAGTATAGACCGCAGGGGAAATCCCGGGGAGCTGTTTTTT. It encodes CASSIDRRGNPGELFF. The full variable domain, rest sourced from reference TRBV19 and TRBJ2-2, is DGGITQSPKYLFRKEGQNVTLSCEQNLNHDAMYWYRQDPGQGLRLIYYSQIVNDFQKGDIAEGYSVSREKKESFPLTVTSAQKNPTAFYLCASSIDRRGNPGELFFGEGSRLTVL.

The rearrangement uses TRBV2 and TRBJ1-2, with 8 bases identical to TRBD1. Germline loops: CDR1 SNHLY, CDR2 FYNNEI. The CDR3 runs 14 residues. V lost 4 bases to trimming and J lost 3 bases; unmatched junction nucleotides: 4. CDR3 region: CASSGQGPYYGYTF. DNA of the CDR3: TGTGCCAGCAGTGGACAGGGGCCCTACTATGGCTACACCTTC.

This rearrangement joins TRBV18 to TRBJ2-2; D not resolved. The ends were cut back, 3 bases at V and 10 bases at J, with 9 bases in the middle. CDR1 is KGHSH, CDR2 LQKENI, per germline. CDR3 length: 12 residues. DNA of the CDR3: TGTGCCAGCTCACCTTTCGCCCCGGAGCTGTTTTTT. Amino acids: CASSPFAPELFF.

The rearrangement joins TRBV5-5 to TRBJ1-1; D is unresolved. The CDR3 totals 11 residues. In germline, CDR1 is SGHKS, CDR2 YYEKEE (reference sequence). V was pared by 0 bases and J by 11 bases, with 8 bases between. CDR3 sequence (DNA): TGTGCCAGCAGCTTGGACACTACTGCTTTCTTT. This encodes CASSLDTTAFF.

This chain connects TRBV2 to TRBJ1-5; TRBD1 might be the D (5 bases). Germline loops: CDR1 SNHLY, CDR2 FYNNEI. Between the trimmed V and J ends, which lost 4 bases and 1 base, there was a span of 11 bases. The CDR3 length is 15 residues. CDR3 sequence: CASSVQGASNQPQHF. The CDR3 nucleotides are TGTGCCAGCAGTGTCCAGGGTGCGAGCAATCAGCCCCAGCATTTT.

This chain joins TRBV25-1 and TRBJ2-2, with TRBD2 identical over 11 bases. The CDR3 is made up of 17 amino acids. Germline V gene sequence: CDR1 MGHDK, CDR2 SYGVNS. The V segment lost 3 bases and the J segment 6 bases; nucleotides outside the gene matches: 9. This chain's CDR3 is CASSDRILAGGPGELFF. Here the CDR3 DNA reads TGTGCCAGCAGTGACAGAATCTTAGCGGGAGGGCCCGGGGAGCTGTTTTTT.

This chain connects TRBV30 to TRBJ1-1; D may be TRBD1 (5 bases). The CDR3 is 13 residues long. Germline loops: CDR1 GTSNPN, CDR2 SVGIG (reference sequence). V lost 2 bases, J lost 4 bases, and 11 bases lay in between. The CDR3 loop reads CAWSFRGGTEAFF. The CDR3 nucleotides read TGTGCCTGGAGTTTCCGGGGGGGCACTGAAGCTTTCTTT.

This chain joins TRBV9 and TRBJ2-7; 9 positions agree with TRBD1. Germline V gives CDR1 SGDLS, CDR2 YYNGEE. The CDR3 length is 16 residues. V trimming: 3 bases; J trimming: 6 bases; junction bases outside the gene matches: 13. CDR3 coding DNA: TGTGCCAGCAGCGCGCGGAGTAAGGGACAGGGCGGCGAGCAGTACTTC. Its translation is CASSARSKGQGGEQYF.